The clone carrying this T cell receptor (beta chain) was seen more than once but under ten times. V lost 4 bases and J lost 7, with 17 bases in between. CDR3 length equals 15 residues. The germline CDR1 and CDR2 sequences are LGHNA and YSLEER. The data are from a study of blood T cell repertoires in COVID-19. Using immunoSEQ multiplex PCR, the repertoire was profiled, and TCRdb retains in-frame clones only, with some absent. This sample has hundreds of thousands of clones, with roughly 87% found just once. The sequence was collected from a man between 18 and 29 years old with active or convalescent COVID-19. Sequenced sample: peripheral blood. This rearrangement joins TRBV4-3 to TRBJ2-1; tentatively, D is TRBD1 (6 bases). CDR3 bases: TGCGCCAGCAGCCCCCAGGGGACATCCGTGAATGAGCAGTTCTTC. Translation gives CASSPQGTSVNEQFF.